Listed below are T cell receptor beta chains from one sample, sequenced in a study of blood T cells in healthy people across ages. Each CDR3 protein gets one entry after TCRdb re-called the 5' RACE reads with MiXCR. Of 1.8 million or so distinct CDR3 sequences in the sample, around 42% were seen once. Material: blood. The source is a human donor in good health. Each CDR3 is given with its conserved first and last residue. Fields, in order: clone size, J gene, V gene, D gene, CDR3 protein, CDR3 DNA. The D gene is left open where the match is weak. Rows may omit the clone size; those that give it use once, few, many or a size class.

-	TRBJ2-3	TRBV12-3/TRBV12-4	-	CASTFVDAQYF	TGTGCCAGCACCTTCGTAGATGCGCAGTATTTT
-	TRBJ2-2	TRBV6-5	-	CASSYEEINTGELFF	TGTGCCAGCAGTTATGAAGAAATTAACACCGGGGAGCTGTTTTTT
many	TRBJ1-2	TRBV12-3/TRBV12-4	-	CASSLRHLAAGYGYTF	TGTGCCAGCAGTCTAAGACACCTTGCGGCAGGGTATGGCTACACCTTC
-	TRBJ1-2	TRBV20-1	TRBD1	CSARPRTGLANYGYTF	TGCAGTGCTCGACCCCGGACAGGGTTAGCTAACTATGGCTACACCTTC
-	TRBJ2-1	TRBV10-3	-	CAIRESDTYNEQFF	TGTGCCATCAGAGAGTCGGACACCTACAATGAGCAGTTCTTC
-	TRBJ1-2	TRBV20-1	-	CSARLVGGANYGYTF	TGCAGTGCTAGACTAGTCGGGGGAGCTAACTATGGCTACACCTTC
-	TRBJ2-5	TRBV20-1	-	CSALPYGLQGMGQYF	TGCAGTGCCCTCCCCTATGGACTACAGGGGATGGGGCAGTACTTC
-	TRBJ2-7	TRBV27	TRBD2	CASRAAGDTYEQYF	TGTGCCAGCAGGGCGGCGGGAGACACCTACGAGCAGTACTTC
once	TRBJ2-3	TRBV7-6	TRBD2	CASRELAFRTDTQYF	TGTGCCAGCAGGGAACTAGCGTTTCGCACAGATACGCAGTATTTT
many	TRBJ2-7	TRBV5-1	-	CASSLLGDLSYEQYF	TGCGCCAGCAGCTTACTGGGGGACCTCTCCTACGAGCAGTACTTC
few	TRBJ2-7	TRBV9	-	CASSVGGFALYEQYF	TGTGCCAGCAGCGTAGGGGGATTTGCCTTATACGAGCAGTACTTC
-	TRBJ2-1	TRBV20-1	-	CSAQTLGVYNEQFF	TGCAGTGCCCAAACCCTGGGAGTCTACAATGAGCAGTTCTTC
-	TRBJ1-1	TRBV7-9	-	CASSLVGRAFF	TGTGCCAGCAGCTTAGTAGGTCGAGCTTTCTTT
-	TRBJ2-7	TRBV15	TRBD2	CASSRGWGGKAYEQYF	TGTGCCTCCAGCAGAGGGTGGGGGGGGAAAGCCTACGAGCAGTACTTC
-	TRBJ2-3	TRBV6-5	TRBD2	CASSYETSLGTDTQYF	TGTGCCAGCAGTTACGAGACTAGCCTGGGCACAGATACGCAGTATTTT
many	TRBJ2-5	TRBV4-3	-	CASSPLWRKQETQYF	TGCGCCAGCAGCCCTCTTTGGCGGAAACAAGAGACCCAGTACTTC
many	TRBJ1-6	TRBV15	-	CATSRDRGSPLHF	TGTGCCACCAGCAGAGATCGAGGTTCACCCCTCCACTTT
-	TRBJ2-5	TRBV12-3/TRBV12-4	-	CASTPGVQETQYF	TGTGCCAGCACGCCGGGGGTCCAAGAGACCCAGTACTTC
-	TRBJ2-7	TRBV6-2/TRBV6-3	-	CASSDPGNYEQYF	TGTGCCAGCAGTGACCCAGGAAACTACGAGCAGTACTTC
few	TRBJ1-2	TRBV6-1	TRBD1	CASSLPPGTGNYGYTF	TGTGCCAGCAGTCTTCCGCCCGGGACAGGGAACTATGGCTACACCTTC
-	TRBJ1-1	TRBV29-1	-	CSAPGLGNTEAFF	TGCAGCGCCCCCGGGCTAGGGAACACTGAAGCTTTCTTT
-	TRBJ1-4	TRBV7-6	TRBD1	CASSSRQGWVKLFF	TGTGCCAGCAGCTCACGACAGGGTTGGGTAAAACTGTTTTTT
few	TRBJ2-7	TRBV6-6	-	CASGLNEQYF	TGTGCCAGCGGACTCAACGAGCAGTACTTC
-	TRBJ2-1	TRBV3-1	-	CASNQGTFGQFF	TGTGCCAGCAACCAAGGCACTTTCGGGCAGTTCTTC
-	TRBJ2-5	TRBV7-2	TRBD1	CASRPNRGRREQYF	TGTGCCAGCAGGCCAAACAGGGGGCGGCGAGAGCAGTACTTC
-	TRBJ2-2	TRBV5-1	-	CASRPVAENTGELFF	TGCGCCAGCAGGCCAGTAGCGGAGAACACCGGGGAGCTGTTTTTT
-	TRBJ2-3	TRBV7-2	-	CASSLVWPSTDTQYF	TGTGCCAGCAGCTTAGTGTGGCCCTCCACAGATACGCAGTATTTT
-	TRBJ2-7	TRBV7-2	TRBD2	CASSLRAGGRNEQYF	TGTGCCAGCAGCTTAAGAGCGGGGGGGCGGAACGAGCAGTACTTC
many	TRBJ2-4	TRBV29-1	-	CSVVPNGDIQYF	TGCAGCGTTGTTCCGAATGGGGACATTCAGTACTTC
-	TRBJ2-3	TRBV12-3/TRBV12-4	TRBD2	CASNPTSGSDTQYF	TGTGCCAGCAACCCGACTAGCGGGTCAGATACGCAGTATTTT
-	TRBJ1-4	TRBV4-3	-	CASSKRFTGQKDEKLFF	TGCGCCAGCAGCAAAAGGTTCACGGGGCAGAAGGACGAAAAACTGTTTTTT
-	TRBJ1-1	TRBV29-1	-	CSAVGGGRDVEAFF	TGCAGCGCGGTGGGAGGAGGGCGGGATGTTGAAGCTTTCTTT
few	TRBJ2-3	TRBV4-3	-	CASSQATRVRTQYF	TGCGCCAGCAGCCAGGCTACAAGGGTACGGACGCAGTATTTT